A selection of T cell receptor beta chains follows, all from one sample in a study of blood T cell repertoires in COVID-19. Measured with immunoSEQ multiplex PCR; TCRdb has only the in-frame clones, and not every one. The sample has 150,000 to 200,000 clones, about 82% seen once. The sequencing sample was made of peripheral blood. All receptors derive from an elderly woman with COVID-19, enrolled during active disease. Each CDR3 is given with its conserved first and last residue. Each record gives: V gene, clone size, J gene, D gene, CDR3 protein, CDR3 DNA. The D gene is left open where the match is weak. Clone sizes are given selectively: once, few, many, or a class where the clone is expanded.

V: TRBV2
size: -
J: TRBJ1-5
D: -
CDR3: CASSWGASGNQPQHF
DNA: TGTGCCAGCAGCTGGGGAGCTAGCGGCAATCAGCCCCAGCATTTT

V: TRBV15
size: -
J: TRBJ1-2
D: TRBD1
CDR3: CATSRASMTGKYGYTF
DNA: TGTGCCACCAGCAGAGCGTCCATGACAGGGAAGTATGGCTACACCTTC

V: TRBV5-5
size: -
J: TRBJ2-3
D: TRBD2
CDR3: CASSRASGQDTQYF
DNA: TGTGCCAGCAGCAGGGCTAGCGGGCAAGATACGCAGTATTTT

V: TRBV11-2
size: once
J: TRBJ1-3
D: TRBD1
CDR3: CASSFRGLSHPGNTIYF
DNA: TGTGCCAGCAGCTTCAGGGGGCTCTCCCATCCTGGAAACACCATATATTTT

V: TRBV6-5
size: -
J: TRBJ1-5
D: -
CDR3: CASRDTNSNQPQHF
DNA: TGTGCCAGCAGGGACACAAATAGCAATCAGCCCCAGCATTTT

V: TRBV5-1
size: -
J: TRBJ1-1
D: -
CDR3: CASSLDGVAMNTEAFF
DNA: TGCGCCAGCAGCTTAGACGGGGTCGCTATGAACACTGAAGCTTTCTTT

V: TRBV5-1
size: -
J: TRBJ2-3
D: TRBD2
CDR3: CASSSGTSDTQYF
DNA: TGCGCCAGCAGCTCCGGGACTAGTGATACGCAGTATTTT

V: TRBV7-9
size: once
J: TRBJ1-5
D: -
CDR3: CASSLARGPQHF
DNA: TGTGCCAGCAGCTTAGCGCGAGGGCCCCAGCATTTT

V: TRBV9
size: once
J: TRBJ2-7
D: -
CDR3: CASSPKGGTGYYEQYF
DNA: TGTGCCAGCAGCCCCAAGGGAGGGACAGGATACTACGAGCAGTACTTC

V: TRBV6-5
size: -
J: TRBJ2-4
D: -
CDR3: CASSFNAALVDIQYF
DNA: TGTGCCAGCAGTTTCAACGCGGCCCTAGTGGACATTCAGTACTTC

V: TRBV3-1/TRBV3-2
size: -
J: TRBJ1-5
D: TRBD1
CDR3: CASSQAGQNQPQHF
DNA: TGTGCCAGCAGCCAAGCGGGACAGAATCAGCCCCAGCATTTT

V: TRBV2
size: -
J: TRBJ2-7
D: TRBD1
CDR3: CASILQRGHEQYF
DNA: TGTGCCAGCATCCTTCAAAGGGGGCACGAGCAGTACTTC

V: TRBV5-6
size: -
J: TRBJ1-3
D: TRBD1
CDR3: CASSRQGPPGNTIYF
DNA: TGTGCCAGCAGCCGACAGGGCCCTCCTGGAAACACCATATATTTT

V: TRBV5-1
size: few
J: TRBJ1-1
D: TRBD1
CDR3: CASSLAGTGGLNTEAFF
DNA: TGCGCCAGCAGCTTGGCCGGGACAGGGGGCCTGAACACTGAAGCTTTCTTT

V: TRBV19
size: -
J: TRBJ2-2
D: TRBD2
CDR3: CASTPVWLAGTRGELFF
DNA: TGTGCCAGTACCCCCGTTTGGCTAGCGGGAACAAGGGGGGAGCTGTTTTTT

V: TRBV7-7
size: many
J: TRBJ1-3
D: -
CDR3: CASSPLAGSFSGNTIYF
DNA: TGTGCTAGCAGCCCCTTAGCAGGGTCCTTCTCTGGAAACACCATATATTTT

V: TRBV5-1
size: -
J: TRBJ2-3
D: -
CDR3: CASSLSDSSDTQYF
DNA: TGCGCCAGCAGCTTATCGGACTCGTCGGATACGCAGTATTTT

V: TRBV12-3/TRBV12-4
size: -
J: TRBJ1-5
D: TRBD1
CDR3: CASSQQGNQPQHF
DNA: TGTGCCAGCAGCCAACAGGGGAATCAGCCCCAGCATTTT

V: TRBV5-5
size: -
J: TRBJ1-6
D: -
CDR3: CASSLLQGYNSPLHF
DNA: TGTGCCAGCAGCTTGTTACAGGGCTATAATTCACCCCTCCACTTT

V: TRBV5-1
size: -
J: TRBJ2-1
D: TRBD2
CDR3: CASSRLAGNEQFF
DNA: TGCGCCAGCAGCCGACTAGCGGGAAATGAGCAGTTCTTC

V: TRBV5-8
size: -
J: TRBJ1-5
D: -
CDR3: CASSLTGQSNQPQHF
DNA: TGTGCCAGCAGCCTGACTGGACAGAGCAATCAGCCCCAGCATTTT

V: TRBV5-1
size: -
J: TRBJ1-3
D: -
CDR3: CASSLAGRGNTIYF
DNA: TGCGCCAGCAGCTTGGCCGGGAGAGGAAACACCATATATTTT

V: TRBV7-9
size: -
J: TRBJ2-7
D: -
CDR3: CASSLAGEVYEQYF
DNA: TGTGCCAGCAGCTTAGCAGGGGAAGTCTACGAGCAGTACTTC

V: TRBV28
size: once
J: TRBJ2-1
D: -
CDR3: CASSARMARNEQFF
DNA: TGTGCCAGCAGCGCGAGGATGGCTAGAAATGAGCAGTTCTTC

V: TRBV7-8
size: -
J: TRBJ2-7
D: TRBD1
CDR3: CASSNMGTGPYEQYF
DNA: TGTGCCAGCAGCAATATGGGGACAGGGCCCTACGAGCAGTACTTC

V: TRBV6-5
size: -
J: TRBJ1-6
D: -
CDR3: CASSWGARDSPLHF
DNA: TGTGCCAGCTCCTGGGGCGCTAGGGATTCACCCCTCCACTTT

V: TRBV29-1
size: -
J: TRBJ2-1
D: -
CDR3: CSVEGPGFEQFF
DNA: TGCAGCGTTGAAGGCCCCGGGTTTGAGCAGTTCTTC

V: TRBV5-4
size: -
J: TRBJ1-1
D: -
CDR3: CASSVPTKNTEAFF
DNA: TGTGCCAGCAGCGTTCCGACAAAGAACACTGAAGCTTTCTTT

V: TRBV7-7
size: -
J: TRBJ2-7
D: -
CDR3: CASSTRQGPGLAGPYEQYF
DNA: TGTGCTAGCAGCACAAGACAGGGGCCGGGACTAGCAGGGCCCTACGAGCAGTACTTC

V: TRBV29-1
size: -
J: TRBJ1-1
D: TRBD1
CDR3: CSVGRDSEAFF
DNA: TGCAGCGTTGGTAGGGACAGTGAAGCTTTCTTT

V: TRBV11-2
size: -
J: TRBJ2-7
D: TRBD2
CDR3: CASSKPLARGGTYEQYF
DNA: TGTGCCAGCAGCAAGCCCCTTGCGCGGGGGGGAACCTACGAGCAGTACTTC

V: TRBV5-4
size: -
J: TRBJ1-2
D: TRBD1
CDR3: CASSPDRDGSYTF
DNA: TGTGCCAGCAGCCCAGACAGGGATGGTAGCTACACCTTC

V: TRBV9
size: -
J: TRBJ1-2
D: -
CDR3: CASSETGPSPPNF
DNA: TGTGCCAGCAGCGAAACAGGTCCTTCTCCCCCTAACTTC

V: TRBV6-5
size: -
J: TRBJ1-2
D: TRBD1
CDR3: CASSYLKGGRYGYTF
DNA: TGTGCCAGCAGTTACCTCAAAGGGGGCCGGTATGGCTACACCTTC

V: TRBV29-1
size: -
J: TRBJ2-1
D: TRBD2
CDR3: CSVAGTSGRRTSYNEQFF
DNA: TGCAGCGTAGCCGGGACTAGCGGGAGGCGAACCTCCTACAATGAGCAGTTCTTC